This T cell receptor (beta chain) was identified during a study of T cell responses to AZD1222 COVID-19 vaccine. Points from the study as a whole: The breadth and depth of Spike-specific TCRs increased once two AZD1222 doses had been given.

In regard to this clone: Antigen: not known.

There are 14 residues in the CDR3. Germline assignment: CDR1 SNHLY and CDR2 FYNNEI. Losses at the gene ends were 8 bases for V and 0 bases for J; bases not matched to a gene: 2. Profiling relied on immunoSEQ multiplex PCR, and the TCRdb table lists in-frame clones only, not all of them. Of approximately 130,000 clones listed, more than 85% are singletons. This receptor was obtained from an adult who received the AZD1222 COVID-19 vaccine. Sequenced here: peripheral blood, sampled 28 days after the second AZD1222 dose. The chain combines TRBV2 with TRBJ2-2; 8 bases are a match to TRBD1. The DNA of the CDR3 is TGTGCCAGCCGGGGACAGGCGAACACCGGGGAGCTGTTTTTT. Protein sequence: CASRGQANTGELFF.